This entry lists 13 T cell receptor beta chains sequenced from one sample in a study of shared clonotypes between healthy human individuals. Clones were sequenced by immunoSEQ multiplex PCR, and TCRdb holds only the in-frame ones, with some missing. The sample holds 2.5 million or so clones, approximately 90% seen once. Sequencing was done on a sample of naive CD4+ T cells sorted from blood. Sample subset: CD45RA+ positively selected. Source of these receptors: a man in his late teens or twenties in good health.

CDR3 nucleotide sequence: TGCAGCGTGAACGGACAGAATCTAGTAGAGACCCAGTACTTC. It codes for CSVNGQNLVETQYF. The chain is built from TRBV29-1 and TRBJ2-5, with D possibly matching TRBD1 (6 bases). Germline V gene data show CDR1 as SQVTM and CDR2 as ANQGSEA. The CDR3 covers 14 residues. With 6 bases removed from V and 4 bases from J, the gap between germline ends came to 18 bases.

The chain couples TRBV6-1 to TRBJ1-1; 9 bases are a match to TRBD1. Trimming removed 7 bases from V and 1 base from J; junction bases left unmatched: 4. Germline V gene sequence: CDR1 MNHNS, CDR2 SASEGT. The CDR3 runs to 14 residues. This chain's CDR3 is CASTSGQGNTEAFF. The CDR3, as DNA: TGTGCCAGCACCTCGGGACAGGGGAACACTGAAGCTTTCTTT.

V usage is TRBV19 and J usage is TRBJ2-2, with 11 bases fitting TRBD2. Per the germline V gene, CDR1 is LNHDA and CDR2 is SQIVND (reference sequence). V shed 5 bases, J shed 7 bases, and the junction held 9 bases outside the gene matches. The CDR3 length is 16 residues. The CDR3 reads CASSPGTSGWVGELFF. DNA for the CDR3: TGTGCCAGTAGTCCCGGGACTAGCGGTTGGGTCGGGGAGCTGTTTTTT.

CDR3 in amino acids: CASSPSGGMSYEQYF. The CDR3 DNA reads as TGTGCCAGCAGCCCCAGCGGAGGGATGTCCTACGAGCAGTACTTC. The rearrangement links TRBV5-4 to TRBJ2-7; D perhaps matches TRBD2 (6 bases). CDR3 length equals 15 residues. CDR1 SGHNT and CDR2 YYREEE come from the germline V gene (reference sequence). V lost 4 bases, J lost 1 base, and 15 bases lay in between.

The chain is built from TRBV5-1 and TRBJ2-3; the D call may be TRBD1 or TRBD2 (6 bases each). The germline V and J ends were trimmed by 3 bases and 5 bases, with 13 bases remaining between them. The length of the CDR3 is 14 residues. CDR1 and CDR2 from the germline V gene are SGHRS and YFSETQ. The CDR3 here is CASSYGGSGDTQYF. The CDR3 region has the DNA TGCGCCAGCAGCTACGGGGGCTCGGGAGATACGCAGTATTTT.

As to this clone: This sample includes further DNA sequences coding for the same CDR3. V gene TRBV20-1 combines with J gene TRBJ2-7, with TRBD1 as a possible D gene (5 bases). The CDR3 sequence is 11 residues long. V was shortened by 6 bases and J by 3 bases, with 9 bases between the two germline ends. Per the germline V gene, CDR1 is DFQATT and CDR2 is SNEGSKA (reference sequence). The DNA of the CDR3 is TGCAGTGCCCGAGACAGCTACGAGCAGTACTTC. Translated: CSARDSYEQYF.

The rearrangement links TRBV28 to TRBJ2-3, with TRBD2 matching over 10 bases. Germline loops: CDR1 MDHEN, CDR2 SYDVKM. The CDR3 spans 16 residues. V shed 5 bases, J shed 6 bases, and the junction held 11 bases outside the gene matches. The CDR3 loop reads CASSPRTSGSWDTQYF. CDR3 DNA sequence: TGTGCCAGCAGTCCCCGGACTAGCGGATCGTGGGATACGCAGTATTTT.

The genes are TRBV5-4 and TRBJ2-3; 13 nucleotides match TRBD2. V was pared by 2 bases and J by 4 bases, with 13 bases of the junction left unmatched. This CDR3 comprises 19 residues. Germline V gene lookup returns CDR1 SGHNT and CDR2 YYREEE (reference sequence). The CDR3 reads CASSFTSGRASRDADTQYF. The CDR3 bases are TGTGCCAGCAGCTTCACTAGCGGGAGGGCCTCCAGGGATGCAGATACGCAGTATTTT.

V is TRBV21-1 and J is TRBJ1-1; the tabulated D call, TRBD1, remains unverified against the DNA. TRBV21-1 is a pseudogene. The CDR3 sequence is 18 residues long. The CDR3 DNA sequence: TGTGCCAGCAGCGAGGACAGGGGAGGCGACTTAGAGAACACTGAAGCTTTCTTT. This translates into CASSEDRGGDLENTEAFF.

For this clone: The same CDR3 is also encoded by other DNA sequences in this sample. The J gene is TRBJ2-5, the V gene TRBV20-1, with D tentatively TRBD1 or TRBD2 (5 bases each). Germline values: CDR1 DFQATT, CDR2 SNEGSKA (reference sequence). Between the trimmed V and J ends, which lost 6 bases and 4 bases, there was a span of 9 bases. This CDR3 has 11 amino acids. CDR3 sequence reads: CSAKRGETQYF. CDR3 nucleotides: TGCAGTGCAAAGAGGGGAGAGACCCAGTACTTC.

This chain links TRBV28 with TRBJ2-3; a possible D gene is TRBD1 (5 bases). Trimming stripped 4 bases from V and 4 bases from J, with 18 bases between. Germline V gives CDR1 MDHEN, CDR2 SYDVKM. This CDR3 is built from 16 residues. The CDR3 sequence is CASSSPIRGNADTQYF. The CDR3 nucleotides read TGTGCCAGCAGTTCTCCCATAAGGGGTAACGCAGATACGCAGTATTTT.

V and J are TRBV30 and TRBJ2-7; D not certain. V was trimmed by 2 bases and J by 3 bases, leaving 11 bases between them. CDR1 and CDR2 (germline): GTSNPN, SVGIG (reference sequence). This CDR3 contains 13 residues. The CDR3 sequence is CAWSFGWDYEQYF. CDR3 DNA sequence: TGTGCCTGGAGTTTCGGGTGGGACTACGAGCAGTACTTC.

Turning to this clone: The same CDR3 also results from other DNA sequences found in this sample. V usage is TRBV5-1 and J usage is TRBJ2-7; TRBD1 matches 7 bases. Germline V gene sequence: CDR1 SGHRS, CDR2 YFSETQ. Trimming took 4 bases from V and 2 from J; bases not matched to a gene: 9. The CDR3 totals 15 residues. The CDR3 DNA is TGCGCCAGCAGCGTAAAACAGGGGTCCCCCTACGAGCAGTACTTC. Residues: CASSVKQGSPYEQYF.